Following are 18 T cell receptor beta chains from one sample sequenced in a study of cytomegalovirus exposure and HLA in healthy donors. Clones were sequenced by immunoSEQ multiplex PCR, and TCRdb holds only the in-frame ones, with some missing. This table has roughly 330,000 clones, roughly nine tenths appearing once. The specimen was PBMCs. The receptors stem from a woman aged 25 to 45 in good health and CMV-seropositive.

CDR3 sequence (DNA): TGTGCCAGCAGTGCCCTGGGACAGGCGGATGGCTACACCTTC. Translation: CASSALGQADGYTF. The rearrangement uses TRBV6-1 and TRBJ1-2, with 8 bases lining up with TRBD1. The CDR3 contains 14 residues. In germline, CDR1 is MNHNS, CDR2 SASEGT. Trimming removed 4 bases from V and 6 bases from J; junction bases left unmatched: 7.

On this clone itself: One junction end does not reproduce the germline sequence, and a read error may be involved. The chain recombines TRBV6-5 with TRBJ2-2; D not certain. Per germline, CDR1 MNHEY and CDR2 SVGAGI. This CDR3 has 14 residues. DNA for the CDR3: TGTGCCAGCAGTGACTCACAAGGCACCGGGGAGCTGTTTTTT. Amino acid sequence: CASSDSQGTGELFF.

The CDR3 reads CASRPDNQETQYF. The CDR3 DNA reads TGTGCCAGCAGGCCGGACAACCAAGAGACCCAGTACTTC. The chain links TRBV6-5 to TRBJ2-5; D is perhaps TRBD1 (5 bases). There are 13 residues in the CDR3. Germline V gene data show CDR1 as MNHEY and CDR2 as SVGAGI. Trimming took off 6 bases at V and 0 bases at J, with 8 bases between the two ends.

The genes are TRBV7-9 and TRBJ2-3; the match to TRBD2 covers 9 bases. This CDR3 comprises 18 residues. With V trimmed by 2 bases and J by 1 base, 10 bases remained unmatched. CDR1 SEHNR and CDR2 FQNEAQ come from the germline V gene (reference sequence). This CDR3 reads CASSLSLGLAGGTDTQYF. CDR3 DNA: TGTGCCAGCAGCTTAAGCCTGGGGTTAGCGGGGGGCACAGATACGCAGTATTTT.

Remarks on this clone: This specimen includes other DNA sequences encoding the same CDR3. The chain employs TRBV28 and TRBJ2-7; D not certain. Per the germline V gene, CDR1 is MDHEN and CDR2 is SYDVKM. V lost 2 bases, J lost 3 bases, and 5 bases lay in between. The CDR3 loop spans 12 amino acids. This chain's CDR3 is CASSLPGYEQYF. The CDR3, as DNA: TGTGCCAGCAGTTTACCGGGCTACGAGCAGTACTTC.

This clone was detected only once. The chain employs TRBV6-5 and TRBJ2-7; the D is unclear. The CDR3 contains 13 residues. The V and J ends lost 0 bases and 5 bases respectively, with 8 bases between them. Germline V gives CDR1 MNHEY, CDR2 SVGAGI. The CDR3 protein is CASSYSEVDEQYF. The CDR3 bases are TGTGCCAGCAGTTACTCAGAGGTCGACGAGCAGTACTTC.

This clone was recorded a few times. The chain uses TRBV11-3 and TRBJ2-5, with D tentatively TRBD1 (5 bases). V was clipped by 3 bases and J by 5 bases, with 10 bases between them. The CDR3 is 13 residues long. From germline, CDR1 is SGHNT and CDR2 YENEEA. Written as DNA, the CDR3 is TGTGCCAGCAGCTTTGTGGCAGGGGAGACCCAGTACTTC. Its protein is CASSFVAGETQYF.

The chain joins TRBV4-2 to TRBJ2-5; TRBD2 matches at 8 bases. CDR3 size: 15 residues. CDR1 is LGHNA and CDR2 is YNFKEQ in the germline V gene. Losses at the gene ends were 2 bases for V and 5 bases for J; bases not matched to a gene: 7. CDR3 sequence: CASSQPGGSSETQYF. CDR3 nucleotide sequence: TGTGCCAGCAGCCAACCGGGGGGGTCTTCCGAGACCCAGTACTTC.

V and J are TRBV2 and TRBJ2-1; 10 bases line up with TRBD2. The CDR3 sequence is 19 residues long. Per the germline V gene, CDR1 is SNHLY and CDR2 is FYNNEI. The ends lost 8 bases at V and 7 bases at J; junction bases unmatched: 23. CDR3 DNA sequence: TGTGCCAGCGACCGACAGGGAATACTAGCGGGGATGTCTTGGAATGAGCAGTTCTTC. This gives the protein CASDRQGILAGMSWNEQFF. The variable domain in full, with the rest retrieved from reference TRBV2 and TRBJ2-1, is EPEVTQTPSHQVTQMGQEVILRCVPISNHLYFYWYRQILGQKVEFLVSFYNNEISEKSEIFDDQFSVERPDGSNFTLKIRSTKLEDSAMYFCASDRQGILAGMSWNEQFFGPGTRLTVL.

The rearrangement links TRBV15 to TRBJ2-1, with 8 bases matching TRBD2. The germline CDR1 and CDR2 sequences are LNHNV and YYDKDF (reference sequence). This CDR3 is built from 16 residues. Losses at the gene ends were 3 bases for V and 3 bases for J; bases not matched to a gene: 7. The DNA of the CDR3 is TGTGCCACCAGCAGCAGATTAGCGGGGCGCTACAATGAGCAGTTCTTC. Translating gives CATSSRLAGRYNEQFF.

This chain connects TRBV6-1 to TRBJ2-3, with D uncertain. Germline V CDR1 and CDR2: MNHNS, SASEGT. Trimming removed 5 bases from V and 1 base from J, with 13 bases in between. This CDR3 comprises 15 residues. The CDR3 DNA reads as TGTGCCAGCAGTATTCCCACACAACGCACAGATACGCAGTATTTT. The encoded protein is CASSIPTQRTDTQYF.

V and J are TRBV7-8 and TRBJ1-5; 7 bases are shared with TRBD1. Germline V lookup: CDR1 SGHVS, CDR2 FQNEAQ. The CDR3 consists of 11 residues. The V and J ends lost 10 bases and 5 bases, in that order; junction bases with no gene match: 2. The CDR3 sequence is CATGTDQPQHF. The DNA for the CDR3 is TGTGCCACCGGGACAGATCAGCCCCAGCATTTT.

The chain recombines TRBV5-1 with TRBJ1-3; TRBD1 aligns across 8 bases. The CDR3 runs to 17 residues. The V segment lost 4 bases and the J segment 0 bases; nucleotides outside the gene matches: 9. Germline V lookup: CDR1 SGHRS, CDR2 YFSETQ. CDR3 coding DNA: TGCGCCAGCAGCCCGGGACAGGTAGCCCTCTCTGGAAACACCATATATTTT. Its translation is CASSPGQVALSGNTIYF.

A single count supports this clone. The chain couples TRBV18 to TRBJ2-7, with TRBD1 matching 12 bases. The length of the CDR3 is 15 residues. V lost 5 bases and J lost 3; bases outside the gene matches: 5. Looked up from germline, CDR1 is KGHSH and CDR2 is LQKENI. CDR3 sequence: CASSMGTGGVYEQYF. DNA for the CDR3: TGTGCCAGCTCAATGGGGACAGGGGGCGTCTACGAGCAGTACTTC.

This clone was detected only a few times. The chain carries TRBV15 and TRBJ2-7; D unclear. Germline lookup yields CDR1 LNHNV and CDR2 YYDKDF (reference sequence). Trimming removed 0 bases at V and 7 bases at J, with 7 bases between. The CDR3 totals 12 residues. The DNA of the CDR3 is TGTGCCACCAGCAGAGATCATCGGGAGCAGTACTTC. Translated, it gives CATSRDHREQYF. Supplemented by reference TRBV15 and TRBJ2-7, the full variable domain reads DAMVIQNPRYQVTQFGKPVTLSCSQTLNHNVMYWYQQKSSQAPKLLFHYYDKDFNNEADTPDNFQSRRPNTSFCFLDIRSPGLGDTAMYLCATSRDHREQYFGPGTRLTVT.

J is TRBJ1-1 and V is TRBV9; TRBD1 is a possible D gene (6 bases). The CDR3 totals 15 residues. Trimming removed 4 bases from V and 1 base from J, with 14 bases in between. CDR1 SGDLS and CDR2 YYNGEE come from the germline V gene. Written as DNA, the CDR3 is TGTGCCAGCAGCCCCTGGGGGGGGGCGAACACTGAAGCTTTCTTT. Its protein product is CASSPWGGANTEAFF.

The CDR3 region has the DNA TGTGCCAGCAGTTTGTCCTTGGGGACAGGGGCTTTAGAGACCCAGTACTTC. Protein: CASSLSLGTGALETQYF. The gene calls are TRBV27 and TRBJ2-5; TRBD1 matches 10 bases. Germline V gives CDR1 MNHEY, CDR2 SMNVEV (reference sequence). The CDR3 is 17 residues long. The V and J ends lost 3 bases and 4 bases, in that order; junction bases with no gene match: 11.

In DNA, the CDR3 is TGTGCCAGCAGCTTGGCCCGACAGGGGGACTACGAGCAGTACTTC. Translation gives CASSLARQGDYEQYF. The rearrangement joins TRBV5-4 to TRBJ2-7; 9 bases fit TRBD1. Germline lookup yields CDR1 SGHNT and CDR2 YYREEE (reference sequence). This CDR3 spans 15 amino acids. The V segment lost 0 bases and the J segment 3 bases; nucleotides outside the gene matches: 4.